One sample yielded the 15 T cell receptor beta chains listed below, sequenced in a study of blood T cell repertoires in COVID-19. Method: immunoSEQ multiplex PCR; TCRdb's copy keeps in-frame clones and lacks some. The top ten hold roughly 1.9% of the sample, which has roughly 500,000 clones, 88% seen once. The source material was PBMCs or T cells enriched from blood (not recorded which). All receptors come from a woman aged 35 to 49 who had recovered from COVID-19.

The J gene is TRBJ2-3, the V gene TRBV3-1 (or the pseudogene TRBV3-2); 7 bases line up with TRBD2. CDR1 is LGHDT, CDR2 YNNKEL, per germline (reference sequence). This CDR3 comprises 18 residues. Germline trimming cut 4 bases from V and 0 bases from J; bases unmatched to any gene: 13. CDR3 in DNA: TGTGCCAGCAGCCCAAGTGCCTCTAGCGGAACTAGCACAGATACGCAGTATTTT. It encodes CASSPSASSGTSTDTQYF.

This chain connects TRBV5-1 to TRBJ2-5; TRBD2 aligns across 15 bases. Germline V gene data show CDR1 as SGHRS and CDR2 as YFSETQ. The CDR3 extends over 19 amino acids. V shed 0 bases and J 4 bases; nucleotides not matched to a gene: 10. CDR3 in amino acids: CASSLAGTSGRPLRETQYF. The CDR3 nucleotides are TGCGCCAGCAGCTTGGCCGGGACTAGCGGGAGGCCACTCCGAGAGACCCAGTACTTC.

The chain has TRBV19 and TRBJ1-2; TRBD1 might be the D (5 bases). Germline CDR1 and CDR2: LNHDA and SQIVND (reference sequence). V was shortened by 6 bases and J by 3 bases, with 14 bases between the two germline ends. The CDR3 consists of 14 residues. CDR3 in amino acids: CASRTGWSDYGYTF. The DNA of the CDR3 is TGTGCCAGTAGAACAGGTTGGTCTGACTATGGCTACACCTTC.

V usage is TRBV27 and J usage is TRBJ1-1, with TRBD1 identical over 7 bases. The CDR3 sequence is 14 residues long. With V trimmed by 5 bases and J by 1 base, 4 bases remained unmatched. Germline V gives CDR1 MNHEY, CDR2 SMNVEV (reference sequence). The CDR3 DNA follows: TGTGCCAGCAGTCTCAACAGGGGGAACACTGAAGCTTTCTTT. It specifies CASSLNRGNTEAFF.

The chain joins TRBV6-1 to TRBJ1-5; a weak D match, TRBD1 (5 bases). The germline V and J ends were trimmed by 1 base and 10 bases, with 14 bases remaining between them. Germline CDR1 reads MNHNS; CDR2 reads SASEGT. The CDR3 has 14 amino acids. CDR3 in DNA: TGTGCCAGCAGTGAAGGCAGGGCCCCAACTCCCCAGCATTTT. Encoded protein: CASSEGRAPTPQHF.

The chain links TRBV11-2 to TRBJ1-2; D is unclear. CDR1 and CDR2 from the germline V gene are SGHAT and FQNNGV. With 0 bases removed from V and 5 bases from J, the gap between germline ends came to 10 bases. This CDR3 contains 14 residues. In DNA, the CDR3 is TGTGCCAGCAGCTTAGATCAGGTTGGATATGGCTACACCTTC. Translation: CASSLDQVGYGYTF.

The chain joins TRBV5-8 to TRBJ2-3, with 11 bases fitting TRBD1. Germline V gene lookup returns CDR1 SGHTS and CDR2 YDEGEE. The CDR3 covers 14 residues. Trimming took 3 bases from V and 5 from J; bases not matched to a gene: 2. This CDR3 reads CASSSDRGQDTQYF. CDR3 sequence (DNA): TGTGCCAGCAGCTCGGACAGGGGGCAAGATACGCAGTATTTT.

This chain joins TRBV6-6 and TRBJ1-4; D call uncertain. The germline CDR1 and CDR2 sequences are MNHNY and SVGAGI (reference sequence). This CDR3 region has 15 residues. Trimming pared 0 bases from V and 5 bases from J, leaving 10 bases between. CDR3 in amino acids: CASSYSPGLNEKLFF. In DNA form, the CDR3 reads TGTGCCAGCAGTTACTCACCCGGGTTAAATGAAAAACTGTTTTTT.

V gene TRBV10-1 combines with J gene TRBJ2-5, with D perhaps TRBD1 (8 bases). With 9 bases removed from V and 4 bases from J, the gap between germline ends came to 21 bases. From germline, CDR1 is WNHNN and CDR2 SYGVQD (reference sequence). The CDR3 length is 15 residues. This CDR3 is CASPSRTGRAETQYF. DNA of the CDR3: TGCGCCAGTCCCTCTCGGACAGGGAGGGCAGAGACCCAGTACTTC.

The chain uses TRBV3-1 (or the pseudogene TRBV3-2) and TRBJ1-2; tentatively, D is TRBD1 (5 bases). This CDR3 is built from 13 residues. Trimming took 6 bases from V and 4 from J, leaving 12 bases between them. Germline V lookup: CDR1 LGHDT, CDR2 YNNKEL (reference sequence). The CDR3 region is CASRQIDSYGYTF. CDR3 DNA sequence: TGTGCCAGCAGGCAAATTGACAGCTATGGCTACACCTTC.

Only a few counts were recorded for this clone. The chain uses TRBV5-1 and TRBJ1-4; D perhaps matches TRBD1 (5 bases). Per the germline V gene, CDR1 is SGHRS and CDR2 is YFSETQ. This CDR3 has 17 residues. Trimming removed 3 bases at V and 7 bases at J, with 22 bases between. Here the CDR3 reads CASSYATGRGSGEKLFF. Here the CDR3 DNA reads TGCGCCAGCAGCTATGCCACGGGGCGGGGCTCGGGTGAAAAACTGTTTTTT.

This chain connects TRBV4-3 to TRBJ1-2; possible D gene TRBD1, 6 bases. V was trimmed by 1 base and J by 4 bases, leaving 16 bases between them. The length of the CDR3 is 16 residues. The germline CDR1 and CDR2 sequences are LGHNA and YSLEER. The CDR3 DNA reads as TGCGCCAGCAGCCAAGGAGGGGAAGGGGGGGCCTATGGCTACACCTTC. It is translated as CASSQGGEGGAYGYTF.

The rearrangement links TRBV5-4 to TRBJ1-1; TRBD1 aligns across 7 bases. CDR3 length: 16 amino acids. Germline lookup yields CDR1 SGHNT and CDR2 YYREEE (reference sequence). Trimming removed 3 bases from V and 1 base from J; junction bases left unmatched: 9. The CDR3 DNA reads TGTGCCAGCAGCTCAAACCCAGGGGGTGCGAACACTGAAGCTTTCTTT. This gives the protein CASSSNPGGANTEAFF.

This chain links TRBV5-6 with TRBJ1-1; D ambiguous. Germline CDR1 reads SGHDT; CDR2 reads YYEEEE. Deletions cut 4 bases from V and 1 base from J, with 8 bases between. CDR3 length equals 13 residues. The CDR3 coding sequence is TGTGCCAGCAGCCGAGGCTGGAACACTGAAGCTTTCTTT. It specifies CASSRGWNTEAFF.

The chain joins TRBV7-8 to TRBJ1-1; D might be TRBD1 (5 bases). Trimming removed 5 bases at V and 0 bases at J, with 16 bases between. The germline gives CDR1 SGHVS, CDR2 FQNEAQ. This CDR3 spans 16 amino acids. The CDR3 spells CASSRGVWGLNTEAFF. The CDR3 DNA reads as TGTGCCAGCAGCCGAGGGGTGTGGGGCTTGAACACTGAAGCTTTCTTT.